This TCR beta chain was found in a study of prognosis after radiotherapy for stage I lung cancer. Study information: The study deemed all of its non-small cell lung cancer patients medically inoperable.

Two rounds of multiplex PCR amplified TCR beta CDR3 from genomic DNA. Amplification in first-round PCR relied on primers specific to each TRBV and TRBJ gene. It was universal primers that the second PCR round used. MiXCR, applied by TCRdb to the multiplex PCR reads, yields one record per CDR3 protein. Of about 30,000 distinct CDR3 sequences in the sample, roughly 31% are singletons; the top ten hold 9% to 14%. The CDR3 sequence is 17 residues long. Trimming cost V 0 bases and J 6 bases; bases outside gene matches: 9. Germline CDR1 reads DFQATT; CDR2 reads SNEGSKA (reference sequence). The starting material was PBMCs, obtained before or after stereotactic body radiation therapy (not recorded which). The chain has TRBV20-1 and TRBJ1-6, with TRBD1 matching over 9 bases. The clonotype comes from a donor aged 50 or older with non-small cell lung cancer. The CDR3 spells CSARDLPTGGINSPLHF. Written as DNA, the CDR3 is TGCAGTGCTAGAGACCTGCCGACAGGGGGAATTAATTCACCCCTCCACTTT.